This T cell receptor beta chain was documented in a study of blood T cells in healthy people across ages (dated by TCRdb to between 2015 and 2017). Background for the entire study: In model experiments, template switching captured about one uniquely barcoded TCR beta cDNA molecule for every two T cells. Age-related changes in TCR beta repertoire diversity were measured in the study by deep sequencing normalized with unique cDNA molecular identifiers. Donors were grouped into four age groups: young (average approximately 15 years), middle-aged (roughly 40), aged (around 60) and long-lived (just over 80). To avoid experimental bias, donors of different ages were spread randomly across the sequencing lanes. For two donors (one aged 18 to 30 and one aged 80 or older), the study analyzed two additional independent replicas of 1 million unique cDNA reads from the same blood draw.

Note on this clonotype: The specificity of this receptor is unknown. Per-base quality was not reported, and no clone a single base away is much larger than it.

Broader findings and caveats from the paper: Observed TCR beta diversity per million T cells fell roughly linearly with age, and a significant reduction was already apparent by age roughly 40. Compared with the aged group, more naive CD4+ T cells, fewer expanded clones and increased TCR diversity were shown by the long-lived group, suggesting age selection. Total diversity estimates from one million sequenced T cells were considered lower bounds and underestimates. Because the CMV infection status of the donors was unknown, age-related changes in expanded clonotypes may potentially have been confounded. Because profiling used bulk unsorted PBMCs, naive and antigen-experienced compartments could not be compared conclusively. A strong correlation was found between observed TCR beta diversity and the percentage of naive T cells measured by flow cytometry.

The CDR3 measures 15 amino acids from cysteine to phenylalanine. Kept here is only the CDR3 DNA, which spans 45 bases and is read in frame from base 1. The germline V end is reduced by 4 bases and the J end by 7 bases; junction bases left unmatched: 8. CDR1 and CDR2 are drawn from the germline V gene: LGHNA, YSLEER. The donors were 40 or so Caucasian individuals from Russia, aged roughly 6 to 100 years, who were systemically healthy. Approximately 11 milliliters of peripheral blood were drawn from each donor into EDTA-treated Vacutainer tubes. Ficoll-Paque density-gradient centrifugation was used to isolate PBMCs, with at least 6 million per sample. Total RNA was extracted from PBMCs with Trizol reagent, with at least 5.5 micrograms obtained per sample. For every donor, flow cytometry on a PBMC aliquot measured the percentage of naive CD45RAhigh/CD27high T cells. Receptor libraries were prepared by 5' RACE. Data came from an Illumina HiSeq 2500. The second PCR ran for roughly 7 to 11 cycles and used a J-beta primer mix along with a sample-barcoded 5' primer. Each TCR beta cDNA molecule received a unique molecular identifier from a template-switch 5' adaptor carrying 12 random nucleotides. At least 3 million CDR3-containing paired-end reads were obtained from each sample. All of the RNA was converted into first-strand cDNA using the Mint cDNA synthesis kit, with a TRBC-specific oligonucleotide serving as the primer. After uracil-DNA glycosylase treatment, a first 18-cycle PCR used universal primers M1SS and BC2_uni_R on all cDNA. Processing in the source paper ran as follows. For normalization, 1 million high-quality reads were randomly selected from each sample, with every read carrying a distinct molecular identifier. Instead of being binned into consensus sequences, reads with shared molecular identifiers were discarded. MiTCR, set to a Q25 quality threshold and the strictest error-elimination algorithm, was used for CDR3 identification, clonotype clustering and error correction. Lower-bound total TCR beta diversity was estimated with a nonparametric unseen species model using Euler transformation. TCRdb handled the public reads itself, with Q25 trimming in fastp and clone calling in MiXCR, and kept productive beta chains. CDR3 protein duplicates are merged, each entry listing the most common genes and DNA. The V and J calls come from TCRdb's annotation, not from the publication. A total of about 2 million distinct CDR3 sequences appear in this sample, about 49% of them only once. Around 2.1% of the sample is held by the ten biggest clonotypes.

Sequenced: blood. The rearranged segments are TRBV4-3 and TRBJ2-7, with 12 junctional bases fitting TRBD2. This TCR derives from a woman aged 40 to 55 in good health. The nucleotide sequence is given as TGCGCCAGCAGCCGCGGACTAGCGGGGAGGGAGGAGCAGTACTTC. This sequence encodes CASSRGLAGREEQYF.